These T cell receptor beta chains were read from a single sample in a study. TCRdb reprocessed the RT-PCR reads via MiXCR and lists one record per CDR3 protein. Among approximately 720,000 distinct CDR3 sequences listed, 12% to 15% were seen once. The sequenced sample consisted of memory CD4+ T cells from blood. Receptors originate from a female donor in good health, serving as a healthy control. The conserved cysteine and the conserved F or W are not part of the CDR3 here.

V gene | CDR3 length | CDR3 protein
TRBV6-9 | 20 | ASSSAGTTGTGSSSYNSPLH
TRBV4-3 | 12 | ASSQVAGNYEQY
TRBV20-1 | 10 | SADTSTDTQY
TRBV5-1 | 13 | ASSGDRAAEETQY
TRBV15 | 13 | ATSMVASGRNEQF
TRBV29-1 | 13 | SVRGLAGVHNEQF
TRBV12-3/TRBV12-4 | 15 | ASSHSVGRSGMETQY
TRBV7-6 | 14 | ASSLRGGRATGELF
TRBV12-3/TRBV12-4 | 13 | ASRGLGLGDNEQF
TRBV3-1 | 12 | ASSEGTGVSPLH
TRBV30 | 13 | AWSVGRQGVQPQH
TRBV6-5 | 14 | ASSRDLSSYNSPLH
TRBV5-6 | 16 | ASSLRIAGGISRNTQY
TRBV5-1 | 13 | ASTMGQGDTGELF
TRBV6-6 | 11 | ASSYGDRYQQF
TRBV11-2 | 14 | ASRSPERINTGELF
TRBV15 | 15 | ATSRGQAGTHSYEQY
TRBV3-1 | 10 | ASSQVPLEQY
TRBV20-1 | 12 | SAVRGRDTGELF
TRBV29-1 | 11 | SVDPWGENEQF
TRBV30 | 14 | AWSVGIAASTDTQY
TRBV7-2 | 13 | ASSFTSGRTYEQY
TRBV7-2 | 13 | ASSLQAGLGETQY
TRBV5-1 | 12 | ASSHRSIAETQY
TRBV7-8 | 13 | ASSLDTLAQIRSI
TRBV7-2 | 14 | ASSLQTGSSGNTIY
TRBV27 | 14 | ASSTNYRGINEKLF
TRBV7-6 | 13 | ASSLGGKSHEKLF
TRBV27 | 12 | ASLPREDTGELF
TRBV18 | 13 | ASSPRGGTNEKLF
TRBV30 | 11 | AWSEGSGRPQH
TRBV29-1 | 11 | SVGLAANTEAF
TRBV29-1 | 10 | SVARGAETQY
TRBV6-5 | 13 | ASTQSGQGYNEQF
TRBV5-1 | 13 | ASSLAGFGEETQY
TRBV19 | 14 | ASSTGTGRSNQPQH
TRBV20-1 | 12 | SARMIRDQETQY
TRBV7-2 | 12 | ASSLSPFTSKQY
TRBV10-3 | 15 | AISESRGRGGTDTQY
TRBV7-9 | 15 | ASRTARSSTLQETQY
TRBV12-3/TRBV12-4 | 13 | ASTFGGGATNEQF
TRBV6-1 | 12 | ASSGDRDTGELF
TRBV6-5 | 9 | ATNRYNEQF
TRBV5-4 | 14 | ASSIGTSEFTDTQY
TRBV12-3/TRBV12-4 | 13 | ASSSLAGVTDTQY
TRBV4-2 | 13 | ASSQVASVVNEQF
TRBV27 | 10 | ASSFRGDGYT
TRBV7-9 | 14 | ASSLIAGLVNYEQY
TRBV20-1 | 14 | SAQNWARRNTDTQY
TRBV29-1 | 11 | SGYRELNTEAF
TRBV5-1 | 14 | ASSPRSGDTSTEAF
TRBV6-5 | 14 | ASSYYPLRGAYGYT
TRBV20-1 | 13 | SARVVAKSTDTQY
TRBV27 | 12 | ASSSNGIAYEQY